The text below deals with one T cell receptor beta chain. Antigen unknown. The source of the sample is a study of T cells after yellow fever vaccination. Study-wide findings and caveats: Abundant bulk-population clonotypes could contaminate the FACS-sorted repertoires.

J lost 2 bases, V lost 3 bases, and 4 bases had no gene match. Germline V gives CDR1 SGHNT, CDR2 YENEEA. The CDR3 contains 16 residues. A 5'RACE template-switching step, the method used to make TCR cDNA, added a universal primer site and UMIs. TCRdb ran MiXCR on the 5' RACE reads and lists one entry per CDR3 protein. The sample contains hundreds of thousands of distinct CDR3 sequences, roughly 12% of which appear only once. The receptor comes from a young man who received the YFV17D yellow fever vaccine. The sample here was PBMCs, taken on the day of the yellow fever booster vaccination. The rearrangement uses TRBV11-3 and TRBJ2-1, with 10 bases that match TRBD2. The CDR3 reads CASSFPTSGTYNEQFF. CDR3 DNA: TGTGCCAGCAGCTTCCCAACTAGCGGGACCTACAATGAGCAGTTCTTC.